This T cell receptor beta chain was sequenced during a study of B cell selection in AIRE deficiency. Overall study findings and caveats: About 29% of healthy-shared Treg sequences were found among patient Tconv cells. TCRbeta-only data showed about 35% of shared healthy Treg sequences in healthy Tconv.

Authors' data handling: Patients' Tregs yielded roughly 5x10^4 distinct TCRbeta sequences; donors' some 1x10^5. The assay was immunoSEQ multiplex PCR, and TCRdb's table has in-frame clones only and misses some. The DNA was the basis for D and trimming; V, J and clone size are from that table. The repertoire holds under 5,500 clones, roughly 86% seen once, with around 3% in the top ten. Sorted regulatory T cells were CD4-positive, CD25-high and CD127-low or negative. V lost 5 bases, J lost 3 bases, and 6 bases stayed unmatched. The CDR3 runs to 14 residues. Per germline, CDR1 MNHEY and CDR2 SMNVEV (reference sequence). Notes on this clone: What it recognizes is unknown.

The chain is built from TRBV27 and TRBJ2-7, with 8 nucleotides matching TRBD1. Sequencing was carried out using Tregs sorted from PBMCs. The TCR originated in a human donor with AIRE deficiency. Here the CDR3 DNA reads TGTGCCAGCAGTGTAGGACAGGGCCTCTACGAGCAGTACTTC. Protein sequence: CASSVGQGLYEQYF.